This T cell receptor (beta chain) was sequenced in a study of shared clonotypes between healthy human individuals. Study outcomes and limitations: An expected dependence of interdonor clonotype sharing on sequencing depth was noted.

Germline CDR1 reads GTSNPN; CDR2 reads SVGIG (reference sequence). Trimming at V came to 0 bases and at J to 6 bases, leaving 10 bases not matched to a gene. The CDR3 runs 15 residues. TCRdb's copy holds only in-frame clones and misses some; the assay was immunoSEQ multiplex PCR. Among about 490,000 clones listed, over 75% were seen once. A remark on this clone: Its antigen remains unidentified.

Genomic DNA came from about 90 million PBMCs in unsorted samples. The clonotype was recovered from a woman between 40 and 50 years old in good health. Some clones in this sample may be carry-over from other donors' samples. Material: PBMCs. This chain connects TRBV30 to TRBJ2-7; 8 bases fit TRBD2. Here the CDR3 reads CAWSVLLAERGEQYF. In DNA, the CDR3 is TGTGCCTGGAGTGTGTTACTAGCGGAGAGAGGCGAGCAGTACTTC.